This TCR beta chain was recovered during a study of T cell changes during pregnancy in multiple sclerosis. Sequencing was performed with immunoSEQ multiplex PCR; in TCRdb, only in-frame clones are kept and a portion is missing. The sample yields some 69,000 clones, approximately 94% seen once. The CDR3 spans 16 residues. With 5 bases removed from V and 6 bases from J, the gap between germline ends came to 20 bases. Germline V gene data show CDR1 as SGHTA and CDR2 as FQGNSA. This rearrangement joins TRBV7-2 to TRBJ1-3; D is unresolved. The sample here was peripheral blood, taken in the second trimester of pregnancy. This clonotype was obtained from a female donor in good health, enrolled as a control in a pregnancy study. The CDR3 region is CASSPPPGLIANTIYF. The CDR3 coding sequence is TGTGCCAGCAGCCCACCCCCAGGTTTGATCGCAAACACCATATATTTT.